Listed below are T cell receptor beta chains from one sample, sequenced in a study of blood T cell repertoires in COVID-19. Method: immunoSEQ multiplex PCR; TCRdb's copy keeps in-frame clones and lacks some. Of about 200,000 clones in the sample, approximately 87% were seen once. The specimen sequenced was peripheral blood. The receptors originated from a woman between 65 and 79 years old with acute or convalescent COVID-19. CDR3s include the opening cysteine and the closing phenylalanine or tryptophan. Size is stated for part of the rows, as once, few or many counts, or as a class when the clone is expanded.

>-|TRBV5-1|TRBJ2-7
CASSVRQGPYEQYF
>-|TRBV2|TRBJ1-6
CASSPNTGGQGPLHF
>-|TRBV27|TRBJ2-1
CASTSLAGSSYNEQFF
>-|TRBV7-9|TRBJ2-7
CASSLGRRDRTSSYEQYF
>-|TRBV28|TRBJ2-1
CASTTGTRVNEQFF
>-|TRBV6-5|TRBJ1-1
CASREGQGNTEAFF
>-|TRBV5-1|TRBJ2-1
CASSFGLAGGTEQFF
>-|TRBV3-1/TRBV3-2|TRBJ2-7
CASSPLGHAYEQYF
>-|TRBV28|TRBJ2-1
CASSPSGGARYNEQFF
>-|TRBV6-5|TRBJ2-1
CASRIPQGYNEQFF
>-|TRBV20-1|TRBJ1-5
CSASRQGSQPQHF
>-|TRBV18|TRBJ1-1
CASSPSMDRLDTEAFF
>-|TRBV18|TRBJ1-1
CASSPRGGEAFF
>few|TRBV4-2|TRBJ2-2
CASSPLAGNTGELFF
>-|TRBV28|TRBJ1-6
CASTSYRGNSPLHF
>-|TRBV11-2|TRBJ2-3
CASSLREGQHGDTQYF
>once|TRBV24-1|TRBJ1-4
CATSDSDQPEGNEKLFF
>-|TRBV11-3|TRBJ1-3
CASSLGTGSGNTIYF
>-|TRBV7-2|TRBJ2-2
CASSRTSDNTGELFF
>-|TRBV2|TRBJ2-3
CASSVSSGPEWQYF
>-|TRBV4-1|TRBJ2-5
CASSQEVGPAEGTQYF
>once|TRBV27|TRBJ1-1
CASSFWANTEAFF
>-|TRBV6-5|TRBJ1-1
CATLMRQGYTEAFF
>-|TRBV4-3|TRBJ2-7
CASSEYLAGAITAEQYF
>-|TRBV5-1|TRBJ2-6
CASSLVAVFSGANVLTF
>-|TRBV5-1|TRBJ1-2
CASSLGAGGYTF
>-|TRBV2|TRBJ1-2
CASRGTGAGYTF
>-|TRBV2|TRBJ1-5
CASSSGQGNGPQHF
>-|TRBV6-7|TRBJ2-1
CASSQEQGSYNEQFF
>-|TRBV2|TRBJ2-1
CASSEREGRWEQFF
>-|TRBV6-5|TRBJ2-1
CASYGGGPNEQFF
>-|TRBV11-3|TRBJ2-2
CASSRRGPSGRGDTGELFF
>-|TRBV7-9|TRBJ1-1
CASSLVPLEAFF
>-|TRBV20-1|TRBJ1-4
CSASEIKTGEYEKLFF
>-|TRBV28|TRBJ1-5
CASSSTGSQPQHF
>-|TRBV2|TRBJ1-5
CASSDRARNQPQHF
>-|TRBV7-9|TRBJ1-1
CASSLDTLNTEAFF
>-|TRBV5-8|TRBJ2-1
CASTSGTGLNNEQFF
>-|TRBV5-1|TRBJ2-4
CASSFTGELRGIQYF
>-|TRBV5-1|TRBJ1-2
CASSLEGDRGLYGYTF
>-|TRBV6-5|TRBJ1-2
CASSSQGFNGYTF
>few|TRBV6-5|TRBJ2-1
CASSFEAGGEQFF
>-|TRBV19|TRBJ1-5
CASRTPGGRQPQHF
>-|TRBV19|TRBJ2-2
CASYSGGLPTGELFF
>-|TRBV14|TRBJ2-1
CASSQLAGGYNEQFF